This T cell receptor beta chain is drawn from a study of blood T cell repertoires in COVID-19. The method was immunoSEQ multiplex PCR; TCRdb's version includes in-frame clones alone and lacks a portion of them. The data hold about 220,000 clones, with 75% to 85% observed a single time. Looked up from germline, CDR1 is DFQATT and CDR2 is SNEGSKA (reference sequence). With 3 bases clipped from V and 4 bases from J, the junction kept 2 bases outside the gene matches. The CDR3 contains 13 residues. The receptor's source is a man aged 45-65 years with active or convalescent COVID-19. The rearrangement links TRBV20-1 to TRBJ2-5, with TRBD2 matching 10 bases. The sequenced material came from peripheral blood. The CDR3 reads CSASRTSGETQYF. The DNA of the CDR3 is TGCAGTGCTAGTAGGACTAGCGGAGAGACCCAGTACTTC.